Following are 25 T cell receptor beta chains from one sample sequenced in a study of blood T cell repertoires in COVID-19 (dated by TCRdb to the early 2020s). The method behind the library was the immunoSEQ multiplex PCR assay. Not all clones reach the TCRdb copy of this immuneACCESS table, which keeps in-frame sequences only. Checked studies attribute under half of the gap to unresolved V genes and leave the rest unexplained. Counted in this sample were over 100,000 clones; approximately 80% of them appeared once. More than 3% of the sample comes from the top ten. Sequencing was performed on peripheral blood. The source of these receptors is a woman of 80 years or more with active or convalescent COVID-19.

This clone was observed a single time. The chain combines TRBV5-1 with TRBJ1-1, with 8 bases fitting TRBD1. With 2 bases clipped from V and 3 bases from J, the junction kept 12 bases outside the gene matches. Germline V lookup: CDR1 SGHRS, CDR2 YFSETQ. This CDR3 region has 17 residues. CDR3 amino acids: CASSLRAGGLGDTEAFF. Written as DNA, the CDR3 is TGCGCCAGCAGCTTACGGGCAGGGGGCTTAGGTGACACTGAAGCTTTCTTT.

CDR3 sequence reads: CASSLGLYQTGGTEAFF. Here the CDR3 DNA reads TGCGCCAGCAGCTTGGGGCTCTACCAGACAGGGGGAACTGAAGCTTTCTTT. V is TRBV5-1 and J is TRBJ1-1; 9 bases line up with TRBD1. Germline-derived CDR1 and CDR2 are SGHRS and YFSETQ. Germline trimming cut 0 bases from V and 5 bases from J; bases unmatched to any gene: 11. This CDR3 contains 17 residues. Full variable domain (rest looked up from reference TRBV5-1 and TRBJ1-1): KAGVTQTPRYLIKTRGQQVTLSCSPISGHRSVSWYQQTPGQGLQFLFEYFSETQRNKGNFPGRFSGRQFSNSRSEMNVSTLELGDSALYLCASSLGLYQTGGTEAFFGQGTRLTVV.

The chain joins TRBV4-3 to TRBJ1-6; D is ambiguous. The V end was cut by 0 bases, the J end by 12 bases, with 9 bases between. CDR1 is LGHNA and CDR2 is YSLEER in the germline V gene. This CDR3 region has 13 residues. The CDR3 DNA reads TGCGCCAGCAGCCAAGAGCAAAACTTACCCCTCCACTTT. Protein product: CASSQEQNLPLHF.

The chain joins TRBV5-1 to TRBJ1-2; D is possibly TRBD1 (5 bases). The CDR3 has 13 residues. The V gene's germline CDR1 is SGHRS and CDR2 YFSETQ. Trimming took 3 bases from V and 2 from J, leaving 8 bases between them. CDR3 in DNA: TGCGCCAGCAGCTCCGACAGCAACTATGGCTACACCTTC. It specifies CASSSDSNYGYTF.

This clone appeared a single time. This chain uses TRBV28 with TRBJ1-2; D is unresolved. This CDR3 comprises 16 residues. Trimming took 5 bases from V and 0 from J, leaving 16 bases between them. Germline-derived CDR1 and CDR2 are MDHEN and SYDVKM. CDR3 protein: CASSLDSRLANYGYTF. For the CDR3, the DNA is TGTGCCAGCAGTCTAGATTCGAGGTTAGCTAACTATGGCTACACCTTC.

The genes are TRBV2 and TRBJ2-7; D not resolved. V dropped 2 bases and J dropped 3 bases, with 14 bases sitting between them. The V gene's germline CDR1 is SNHLY and CDR2 FYNNEI. The CDR3 has 15 amino acids. DNA of the CDR3: TGTGCCAGCAGTGAATCCGAGGCCACCCACTACGAGCAGTACTTC. As protein: CASSESEATHYEQYF. The full variable domain, its missing parts supplied by reference TRBV2 and TRBJ2-7, is EPEVTQTPSHQVTQMGQEVILRCVPISNHLYFYWYRQILGQKVEFLVSFYNNEISEKSEIFDDQFSVERPDGSNFTLKIRSTKLEDSAMYFCASSESEATHYEQYFGPGTRLTVT.

V is TRBV6-5 and J is TRBJ1-5, with D perhaps matching TRBD1 (6 bases). CDR3 length: 14 amino acids. The ends were cut back, 7 bases at V and 4 bases at J, with 14 bases in the middle. Germline values: CDR1 MNHEY, CDR2 SVGAGI. The CDR3 DNA is TGTGCCAGCACCGAAGACAGGACAAATCAGCCCCAGCATTTT. As protein: CASTEDRTNQPQHF.

The chain couples TRBV6-6 to TRBJ1-6; TRBD1 matches at 8 bases. The CDR3 loop spans 15 amino acids. V lost 9 bases, J lost 7 bases, and 11 bases stayed unmatched. In germline, CDR1 is MNHNY, CDR2 SVGAGI (reference sequence). The chain's CDR3 is CASREGQARNSPLHF. Here the CDR3 DNA reads TGTGCCAGTAGAGAGGGACAGGCTAGAAATTCACCCCTCCACTTT.

The count of this clone is one. This CDR3 reads CASSKGVLGEQFF. The CDR3 DNA reads TGTGCCAGTAGTAAGGGGGTACTCGGTGAGCAGTTCTTC. This chain joins TRBV19 and TRBJ2-1, with D perhaps TRBD1 (6 bases). Trimming removed 4 bases from V and 9 bases from J, with 13 bases in between. The CDR3 has 13 amino acids. CDR1 LNHDA and CDR2 SQIVND come from the germline V gene (reference sequence).

V usage is TRBV27 and J usage is TRBJ2-1, with TRBD2 matching over 8 bases. In germline, CDR1 is MNHEY, CDR2 SMNVEV (reference sequence). J gave up 7 bases and V 8 bases, and 4 bases lay outside the gene matches. The length of the CDR3 is 12 residues. CDR3 loop: CASGPGGNEQFF. CDR3 nucleotide sequence: TGTGCCAGCGGTCCGGGGGGGAATGAGCAGTTCTTC.

The CDR3 loop reads CASSHLRDTTGNTIYF. In DNA, the CDR3 is TGTGCCAGCAGCCACCTACGGGACACCACGGGAAACACCATATATTTT. The chain employs TRBV11-2 and TRBJ1-3; weak D call: TRBD1 (6 bases). V lost 5 bases to trimming and J lost 4 bases, with 18 bases between them. Germline assignment: CDR1 SGHAT and CDR2 FQNNGV. The CDR3 totals 16 residues. The variable domain in full, completed from reference TRBV11-2 and TRBJ1-3, reads EAGVAQSPRYKIIEKRQSVAFWCNPISGHATLYWYQQILGQGPKLLIQFQNNGVVDDSQLPKDRFSAERLKGVDSTLKIQPAKLEDSAVYLCASSHLRDTTGNTIYFGEGSWLTVV.

The chain links TRBV7-8 to TRBJ1-2; weak D call: TRBD1 (5 bases). The germline V and J ends were trimmed by 5 bases and 7 bases, with 29 bases remaining between them. The CDR3 is 18 residues long. Germline CDR1 SGHVS, CDR2 FQNEAQ. The CDR3 sequence is CASSLGRGAWGPTAGYTF. The CDR3 DNA is TGTGCCAGCAGCCTAGGGAGGGGTGCGTGGGGACCAACGGCTGGCTACACCTTC.

The chain couples TRBV19 to TRBJ1-1, with TRBD1 matching 9 bases. The V gene end was trimmed by 9 bases and the J gene end by 2 bases; junction bases not matched to a gene: 7. CDR1 is LNHDA and CDR2 is SQIVND in the germline V gene (reference sequence). The CDR3 has 14 amino acids. The CDR3: CASIRTGENTEAFF. The CDR3 bases are TGTGCCAGCATTAGGACAGGGGAAAACACTGAAGCTTTCTTT.

The J gene is TRBJ2-1, the V gene TRBV4-3, with TRBD1 as a possible D gene (6 bases). CDR1 and CDR2 (germline): LGHNA, YSLEER. CDR3 length equals 16 residues. Trimming shortened V by 4 bases and J by 1 base, and 14 bases separated the two germline ends. This CDR3 is CASSPNRVLSYNEQFF. CDR3 sequence (DNA): TGCGCCAGCAGCCCGAACAGGGTGTTATCCTACAATGAGCAGTTCTTC.

The rearrangement links TRBV25-1 to TRBJ2-7; possibly TRBD1 for D (6 bases). V was clipped by 9 bases and J by 4 bases, with 13 bases between them. Germline values: CDR1 MGHDK, CDR2 SYGVNS. This CDR3 region has 12 residues. The CDR3 here is CARPTGRYEQYF. The CDR3, as DNA: TGTGCCAGGCCGACAGGTCGATACGAGCAGTACTTC.

The chain links TRBV7-9 to TRBJ2-3; tentatively, D is TRBD2 (6 bases). The CDR3 consists of 13 residues. Trimming stripped 6 bases from V and 5 bases from J, with 12 bases between. Germline loops: CDR1 SEHNR, CDR2 FQNEAQ (reference sequence). CDR3 coding DNA: TGTGCCAGCAGATCAATGGGGGGAGATACGCAGTATTTT. Translated, it gives CASRSMGGDTQYF.

The rearrangement uses TRBV5-5 and TRBJ2-7; D is unresolved. With 4 bases removed from V and 1 base from J, the gap between germline ends came to 12 bases. Germline V gene data show CDR1 as SGHKS and CDR2 as YYEKEE (reference sequence). The CDR3 sequence is 14 residues long. CDR3 DNA: TGTGCCAGCAGCCCCGCGGTAAATTCCTACGAGCAGTACTTC. Translated: CASSPAVNSYEQYF.

The chain joins TRBV6-4 to TRBJ2-3, with 11 bases that match TRBD1. The CDR3 extends over 14 amino acids. With V trimmed by 8 bases and J by 0 bases, 1 base remained unmatched. Germline CDR1 reads MRHNA; CDR2 reads SNTAGT. CDR3: CASGQGASTDTQYF. CDR3 nucleotide sequence: TGTGCCAGCGGACAGGGGGCTAGCACAGATACGCAGTATTTT.

DNA for the CDR3: TGTGCCAGCAGCTTAGCGGTTCGTGGGACAGGGGGGAATGGCTACACCTTC. It translates to CASSLAVRGTGGNGYTF. The chain couples TRBV7-2 to TRBJ1-2, with 11 bases identical to TRBD1. V trimming: 0 bases; J trimming: 6 bases; junction bases outside the gene matches: 9. The CDR3 covers 17 residues. Germline assignment: CDR1 SGHTA and CDR2 FQGNSA. The variable domain in full, completed from reference TRBV7-2 and TRBJ1-2, reads GAGVSQSPSNKVTEKGKDVELRCDPISGHTALYWYRQSLGQGLEFLIYFQGNSAPDKSGLPSDRFSAERTGGSVSTLTIQRTQQEDSAVYLCASSLAVRGTGGNGYTFGSGTRLTVV.

The rearrangement links TRBV9 to TRBJ1-2; no definite D call. CDR1 is SGDLS, CDR2 YYNGEE, per germline. The CDR3 length is 13 residues. Trimming cost V 7 bases and J 0 bases, with 10 bases left between them. The CDR3 loop is CASGRVANYGYTF. DNA of the CDR3: TGTGCCAGCGGGAGGGTGGCTAACTATGGCTACACCTTC. Filled out from reference TRBV9 and TRBJ1-2, the complete variable domain reads DSGVTQTPKHLITATGQRVTLRCSPRSGDLSVYWYQQSLDQGLQFLIQYYNGEERAKGNILERFSAQQFPDLHSELNLSSLELGDSALYFCASGRVANYGYTFGSGTRLTVV.

The chain joins TRBV9 to TRBJ1-3; no clear D. V shed 0 bases and J shed 1 base, with 11 bases lying between them. Germline assignment: CDR1 SGDLS and CDR2 YYNGEE. The CDR3 is 16 residues long. The CDR3 DNA reads TGTGCCAGCAGCGTAGCTTTCCCGGGTTCTGGAAACACCATATATTTT. Residues: CASSVAFPGSGNTIYF.

The V and J genes are TRBV6-4 and TRBJ2-3; tentative D call: TRBD2 (5 bases). The V end lost 0 bases, the J end lost 3 bases, and 10 bases lay between the germline ends. The CDR3 loop spans 15 amino acids. The V gene's germline CDR1 is MRHNA and CDR2 SNTAGT. CDR3 sequence reads: CASSDSGRDTDTQYF. The CDR3, as DNA: TGTGCCAGCAGTGACTCGGGGAGAGATACAGATACGCAGTATTTT.

This CDR3 is CASSPSEGIGYTF. The CDR3 DNA reads TGTGCCAGCAGCCCGTCGGAGGGTATTGGCTACACCTTC. The chain employs TRBV7-2 and TRBJ1-2; D unclear. Between the trimmed V and J ends, which lost 5 bases and 7 bases, there was a span of 14 bases. Germline lookup yields CDR1 SGHTA and CDR2 FQGNSA. There are 13 residues in the CDR3.

The V and J genes are TRBV3-1 (or the pseudogene TRBV3-2) and TRBJ1-2, with TRBD1 as a possible D gene (5 bases). The V gene's germline CDR1 is LGHDT and CDR2 YNNKEL (reference sequence). The CDR3 runs to 16 residues. Trimming pared 0 bases from V and 2 bases from J, leaving 13 bases between. For the CDR3, the DNA is TGTGCCAGCAGCCAAGATCCCGGGGGGGGAAACTATGGCTACACCTTC. Protein: CASSQDPGGGNYGYTF.

The chain uses TRBV28 and TRBJ1-6, with 7 bases matching TRBD1. Germline V gives CDR1 MDHEN, CDR2 SYDVKM. Trimming cost V 6 bases and J 4 bases; bases outside gene matches: 0. The CDR3 consists of 13 residues. The CDR3 DNA follows: TGTGCCAGCAGACAGGGGTATAATTCACCCCTCCACTTT. This gives the protein CASRQGYNSPLHF. Filled out from reference TRBV28 and TRBJ1-6, the complete variable domain reads DVKVTQSSRYLVKRTGEKVFLECVQDMDHENMFWYRQDPGLGLRLIYFSYDVKMKEKGDIPEGYSVSREKKERFSLILESASTNQTSMYLCASRQGYNSPLHFGNGTRLTVT.